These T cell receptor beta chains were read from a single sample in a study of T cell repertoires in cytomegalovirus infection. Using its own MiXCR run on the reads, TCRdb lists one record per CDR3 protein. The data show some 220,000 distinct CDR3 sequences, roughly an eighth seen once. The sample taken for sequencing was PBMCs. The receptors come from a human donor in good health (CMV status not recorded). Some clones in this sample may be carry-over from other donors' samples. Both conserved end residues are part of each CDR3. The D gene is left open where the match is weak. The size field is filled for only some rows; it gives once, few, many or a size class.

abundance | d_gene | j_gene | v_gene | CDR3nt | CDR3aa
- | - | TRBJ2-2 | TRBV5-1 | TGCGCCAGCAGCTCAATTTCGGTAGTGGGTGCGAACACCGGGGAGCTGTTTTTT | CASSSISVVGANTGELFF
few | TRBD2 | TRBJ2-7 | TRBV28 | TGTGCCAGCAGTTTTCCGGTACTAGCGGGAGTGGGGGGATCCTACGAGCAGTACTTC | CASSFPVLAGVGGSYEQYF
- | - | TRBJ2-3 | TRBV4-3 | TGCGCCGGCAGCCAAGATTTAACCACGGCTACGCAGTATTTT | CAGSQDLTTATQYF
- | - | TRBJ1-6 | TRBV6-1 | TGTGCCAGCAGAGACAGTCGCAATTCACCCCTCCACTTT | CASRDSRNSPLHF
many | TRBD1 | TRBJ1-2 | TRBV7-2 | TGTGCCAGCAGCTTATCCCCGGGACAGGGAAACTATGGCTACACCTTC | CASSLSPGQGNYGYTF
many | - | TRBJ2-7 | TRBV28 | TGTGCCAGCAGTTTAGAGGGGGTCCCCTCCTACGAGCAGTACTTC | CASSLEGVPSYEQYF
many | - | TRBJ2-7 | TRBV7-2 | TGTGCCAGCAGCTTACCTGACAGATATCCCTACGAGCAGTACTTC | CASSLPDRYPYEQYF
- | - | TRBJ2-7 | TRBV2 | TGTGCCAGCAGTGAAAATGGAGCTACCTACGAGCAGTACTTC | CASSENGATYEQYF
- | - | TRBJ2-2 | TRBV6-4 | TGTGCCAGCAGGGTACAGGGAACGGGGGAGCTGTTTTTT | CASRVQGTGELFF
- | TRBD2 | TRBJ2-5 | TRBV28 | TGTGCCAGCAGTCCCTCCGGGACTAGCGCGAGAGAAGAGACCCAGTACTTC | CASSPSGTSAREETQYF
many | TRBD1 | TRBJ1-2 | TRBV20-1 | TGCAGCACGGACAGGGGGCGAGGCTACACCTTC | CSTDRGRGYTF
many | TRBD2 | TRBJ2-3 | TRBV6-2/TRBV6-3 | TGTGCCAGCAGTTACTCATCTAGGACTAGCGGGGTTGCTTCGGATACGCAGTATTTT | CASSYSSRTSGVASDTQYF
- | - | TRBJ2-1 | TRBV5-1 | TGCGCCAGCAGCTTGGTGGGAAACCCTAGAGAGCAGTTCTTC | CASSLVGNPREQFF
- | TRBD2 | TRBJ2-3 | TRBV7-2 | TGTGCCAGCAGCTTAGTCCGCGGGGGGGGGGGGGGCACAGATACGCAGTATTTT | CASSLVRGGGGGTDTQYF
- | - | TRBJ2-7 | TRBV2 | TGTGCCAGCAGTGGCACCGGGACACTCGCCTACGAGCAGTACTTC | CASSGTGTLAYEQYF
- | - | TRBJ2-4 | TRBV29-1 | TGCAGCGTCCGGACGGCCGAGAACATTCAGTACTTC | CSVRTAENIQYF
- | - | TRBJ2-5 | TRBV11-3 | TGTGCCAGCAGCGCTAATTGGGATACGAGGGCGCAGACCCAGTACTTC | CASSANWDTRAQTQYF
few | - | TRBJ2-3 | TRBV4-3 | TGCGCCAGCAGCCAAGAGTGGTGGCAGGCAGAGGGGACCACAGATACGCAGTATTTT | CASSQEWWQAEGTTDTQYF
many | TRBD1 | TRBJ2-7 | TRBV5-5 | TGTGCCAGCAGCCCGACAGGGGGCAAAACCTACGAGCAGTACTTC | CASSPTGGKTYEQYF
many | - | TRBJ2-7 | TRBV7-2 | TGTGCCAGCAGCTTAGCAGGCGACACAACCTACGAGCAGTACTTC | CASSLAGDTTYEQYF
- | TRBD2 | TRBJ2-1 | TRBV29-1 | TGCAGCGTAGAAGGACTAGCGGGACTCTACAATGAGCAGTTCTTC | CSVEGLAGLYNEQFF
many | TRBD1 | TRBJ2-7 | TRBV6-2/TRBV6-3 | TGTGCCAGCACCTTGGACAGGGACTACGAGCAGTACTTC | CASTLDRDYEQYF
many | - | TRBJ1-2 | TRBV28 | TGTGCCAGCAGTCCCAGCAACGGGGGAGAGGTGGGAGGCTACACCTTC | CASSPSNGGEVGGYTF
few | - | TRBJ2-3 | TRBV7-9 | TGTGCCAGCAGCTTGGTTTTGAGCACAGATACGCAGTATTTT | CASSLVLSTDTQYF
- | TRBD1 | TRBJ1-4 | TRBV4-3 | TGCGCCAGCAGCCAAGAGGGTGGACAGGGGAATGAAATACTGTTTTTT | CASSQEGGQGNEILFF
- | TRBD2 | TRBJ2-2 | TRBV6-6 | TGTGCCAGCAGCCTCTACGGGACTAGCGGGGGGCTGAACACCGGGGAGCTGTTTTTT | CASSLYGTSGGLNTGELFF
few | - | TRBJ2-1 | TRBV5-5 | TGTGCCAGCAGCTTTAACGGGGGTCCCGGCGATGAGCAGTTCTTC | CASSFNGGPGDEQFF
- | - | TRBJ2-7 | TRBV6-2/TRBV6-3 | TGTGCCAGCAGACGACTAGGTCTCTACGAGCAGTACTTC | CASRRLGLYEQYF
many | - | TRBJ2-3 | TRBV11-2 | TGTGCCAGCAGCTTAGGGGTTTTAAGGGCAGATACGCAGTATTTT | CASSLGVLRADTQYF
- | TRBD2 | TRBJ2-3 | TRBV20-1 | TGCAGTGCTAGAGATCCGAGCGGGACCCGCCATACGCAGTATTTT | CSARDPSGTRHTQYF
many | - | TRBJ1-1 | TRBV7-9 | TGTGCCAGCAGCTTATTCAGCGGGGACACTGAAGCTTTCTTT | CASSLFSGDTEAFF
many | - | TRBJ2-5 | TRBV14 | TGTGCCAGCAGCCAAGGGCGAGAGGTGATCCGACAAGAGACCCAGTACTTC | CASSQGREVIRQETQYF
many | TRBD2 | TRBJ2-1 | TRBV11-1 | TGTGCCAGCAGCTTAAGTAGCGGGAGCGATGAGCAGTTCTTC | CASSLSSGSDEQFF
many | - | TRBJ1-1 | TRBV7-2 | TGTGCCAGCAGCTTCGGGGCAAGGGCTTTCTTT | CASSFGARAFF
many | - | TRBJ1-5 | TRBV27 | TGTGCCAGCAGGGATAGCAATCAGCCCCAGCATTTT | CASRDSNQPQHF
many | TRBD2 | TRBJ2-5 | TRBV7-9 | TGTGCCAGCAGCTTCGGGCAAGCGGGGGGGACCCAGTACTTC | CASSFGQAGGTQYF
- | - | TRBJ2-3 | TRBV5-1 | TGCGCCAGCAGCGCCACTAGCACAGATACGCAGTATTTT | CASSATSTDTQYF
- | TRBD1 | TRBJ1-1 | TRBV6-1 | TGTGCCAGCAGGACCGGGACAGGGGGTACTGAAGCTTTCTTT | CASRTGTGGTEAFF
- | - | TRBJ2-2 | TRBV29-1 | TGCAGCGTTGAAAATAGGGGGAAGCTGTTTTTT | CSVENRGKLFF
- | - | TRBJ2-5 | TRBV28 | TGTGCCAGCAGTAGTCCGGGTCCCGCAGCCGTAGAGACCCAGTACTTC | CASSSPGPAAVETQYF
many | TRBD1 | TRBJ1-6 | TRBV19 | TGTGCCAGTAAGGGACAGGGGGTTTCACCCCTCCACTTT | CASKGQGVSPLHF
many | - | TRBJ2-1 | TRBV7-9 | TGTGCCAGCAGCCCAAATTGGGACCCTCACAATGAGCAGTTCTTC | CASSPNWDPHNEQFF
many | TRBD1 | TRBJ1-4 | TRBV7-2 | TGTGCCAGCAGCCCAAAGGGGACAGTACCTGAAAAACTGTTTTTT | CASSPKGTVPEKLFF
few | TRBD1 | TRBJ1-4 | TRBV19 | TGTGCCAGTATCGACAGGGGTGGTAATGAAAAACTGTTTTTT | CASIDRGGNEKLFF
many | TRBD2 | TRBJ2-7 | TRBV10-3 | TGTGCCATCAGCCTACTAGCGGAGAGGGGTGAGCAGTACTTC | CAISLLAERGEQYF
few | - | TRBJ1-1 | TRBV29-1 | TGCAGCGTCCAGGGTGACACTGAAGCTTTCTTT | CSVQGDTEAFF
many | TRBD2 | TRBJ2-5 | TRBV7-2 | TGTGCCAGCAGCTTAGCGGAGGCGGGGGTTAAAGAGACCCAGTACTTC | CASSLAEAGVKETQYF
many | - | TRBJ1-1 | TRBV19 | TGTGCCAGTAGTACCAGGGGTTTTGACACTGAAGCTTTCTTT | CASSTRGFDTEAFF
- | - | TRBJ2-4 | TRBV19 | TGTGCCAGTAGTGCTCCCCCGCCAAACATTCAGTACTTC | CASSAPPPNIQYF
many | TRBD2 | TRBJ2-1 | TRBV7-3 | TGTGCCAGCAGCTTAAGTCTTGTGGGACTAGCGGGGGGAAAGAGCTCCTACAATGAGCAGTTCTTC | CASSLSLVGLAGGKSSYNEQFF
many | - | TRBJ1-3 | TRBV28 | TGTGCCAGCATCCGGGCGGCCTCTGGAAACACCATATATTTT | CASIRAASGNTIYF
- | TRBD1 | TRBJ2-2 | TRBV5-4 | TGTGCCGGATCCAGGGACAGAAACACCGGGGAGCTGTTTTTT | CAGSRDRNTGELFF
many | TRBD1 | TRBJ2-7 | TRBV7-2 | TGTGCCAGCAGCTTATTACATAACAGGGGGCTAAACGAGCAGTACTTC | CASSLLHNRGLNEQYF
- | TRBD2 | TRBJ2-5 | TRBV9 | TGTGCCAGCAGTGCGGGATCTAGCGGTGAATGGGAGACCCAGTACTTC | CASSAGSSGEWETQYF
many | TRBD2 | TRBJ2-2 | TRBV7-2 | TGTGCCAGCAGCTTTGGAATAGCGGGGGGAACCGGGGAGCTGTTTTTT | CASSFGIAGGTGELFF
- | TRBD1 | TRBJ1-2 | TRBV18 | TGTGCCAGCTCACCCGGACAGGGGCAATTCTATGGCTACACCTTC | CASSPGQGQFYGYTF
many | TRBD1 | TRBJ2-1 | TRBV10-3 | TGTGCCATCAGGATTACAGGGGTGGAAAATGTCTTCAATGAGCAGTTCTTC | CAIRITGVENVFNEQFF
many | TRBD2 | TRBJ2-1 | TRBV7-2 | TGTGCCAGCAGCTTCGGACTAGCGGGGGGGGTCGATGAGCAGTTCTTC | CASSFGLAGGVDEQFF
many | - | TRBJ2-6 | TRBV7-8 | TGTGCCAGCAGCTTAGTAGGGGGGCGGTGGAACGGTGGGGCCAACGTCCTGACTTTC | CASSLVGGRWNGGANVLTF